The 25 T cell receptor beta chains listed next were all sequenced from one sample in a study of cytomegalovirus exposure and HLA in healthy donors. The PCR made use of 60 Vbeta and 13 Jbeta primers. The assay was immunoSEQ multiplex PCR, and TCRdb's table has in-frame clones only and misses some. This table holds over 150,000 clones, 79% found once. The sequenced material came from PBMCs. The source is a girl between 5 and 17 years old in good health and CMV-seropositive.

CDR3 region: CASSPVDRAYEQYF. CDR3 DNA: TGTGCCAGCTCACCCGTCGACAGAGCCTACGAGCAGTACTTC. V is TRBV18 and J is TRBJ2-7; maybe TRBD1 (5 bases). The CDR3 runs to 14 residues. CDR1 is KGHSH, CDR2 LQKENI, per germline. V lost 3 bases and J lost 2, with 11 bases in between.

This clone was recorded a few times. The chain uses TRBV9 and TRBJ2-1; TRBD1 might be the D (6 bases). Trimming stripped 3 bases from V and 5 bases from J, with 9 bases between. CDR1 SGDLS and CDR2 YYNGEE come from the germline V gene. The CDR3 length is 13 residues. CDR3 sequence (DNA): TGTGCCAGCAGCGGGGGACAAGACAATGAGCAGTTCTTC. Residues: CASSGGQDNEQFF.

This rearrangement joins TRBV9 to TRBJ1-2; 7 positions match TRBD1. Germline V CDR1 and CDR2: SGDLS, YYNGEE. The CDR3 has 15 residues. The V gene end was trimmed by 3 bases and the J gene end by 1 base; junction bases not matched to a gene: 6. CDR3 nucleotides: TGTGCCAGCAGCGGGACAGGTACCGGTAACTATGGCTACACCTTC. Translating gives CASSGTGTGNYGYTF.

This clone has a handful of counts. The chain is built from TRBV11-2 and TRBJ2-1, with TRBD1 matching over 9 bases. The germline V gene has CDR1 SGHAT and CDR2 FQNNGV. The CDR3 totals 17 residues. With V trimmed by 5 bases and J by 4 bases, 12 bases remained unmatched. The CDR3 sequence is CASSGDRETREYNEQFF. Here the CDR3 DNA reads TGTGCCAGCAGCGGGGACAGGGAGACGCGCGAGTACAATGAGCAGTTCTTC.

The chain is built from TRBV9 and TRBJ1-6; TRBD1 matches 7 bases. Germline loops: CDR1 SGDLS, CDR2 YYNGEE. V lost 3 bases to trimming and J lost 1 base; unmatched junction nucleotides: 10. This CDR3 is 18 amino acids long. CDR3 DNA: TGTGCCAGCAGCGGTAACCAGGGGGTAGCATCCTATAATTCACCCCTCCACTTT. Protein product: CASSGNQGVASYNSPLHF.

This chain joins TRBV10-1 and TRBJ1-6; D is ambiguous. The CDR3 has 13 residues. V shed 0 bases and J shed 9 bases, with 6 bases lying between them. Germline CDR1 reads WNHNN; CDR2 reads SYGVQD (reference sequence). CDR3 DNA: TGCGCCAGCAGTGAGTCCGGTATTTCACCCCTCCACTTT. Its protein is CASSESGISPLHF.

The rearrangement uses TRBV6-5 and TRBJ2-7; 9 bases agree with TRBD2. The CDR3 sequence is 15 residues long. The germline gives CDR1 MNHEY, CDR2 SVGAGI. V was pared by 2 bases and J by 2 bases, with 4 bases of the junction left unmatched. The CDR3, as DNA: TGTGCCAGCAGTTACGGGGGCGGGGGGGCCTACGAGCAGTACTTC. This sequence encodes CASSYGGGGAYEQYF.

The rearrangement joins TRBV27 to TRBJ1-1; D might be TRBD1 (6 bases). The CDR3 covers 15 residues. Trimming shortened V by 5 bases and J by 5 bases, and 18 bases separated the two germline ends. The V gene's germline CDR1 is MNHEY and CDR2 SMNVEV (reference sequence). DNA for the CDR3: TGTGCCAGCAGTAGGGGTGGGGGCGGAGTAACTGAAGCTTTCTTT. This translates into CASSRGGGGVTEAFF.

CDR3 loop: CASSRLTDGYTF. DNA for the CDR3: TGTGCCAGCAGCCGCCTAACAGATGGCTACACCTTC. The rearrangement uses TRBV6-6 and TRBJ1-2; D ambiguous. Deletions cut 6 bases from V and 6 bases from J, with 11 bases between. In germline, CDR1 is MNHNY, CDR2 SVGAGI (reference sequence). The CDR3 loop spans 12 amino acids.

The chain employs TRBV4-3 and TRBJ1-2; D is uncertain. Deletions cut 0 bases from V and 0 bases from J, with 8 bases between. The CDR3 totals 15 residues. Germline V lookup: CDR1 LGHNA, CDR2 YSLEER. CDR3 coding DNA: TGCGCCAGCAGCCAAGATTACAGCCCTAACTATGGCTACACCTTC. Its protein product is CASSQDYSPNYGYTF.

The chain recombines TRBV6-4 with TRBJ2-1; 11 nucleotides agree with TRBD1. The V segment lost 6 bases and the J segment 16 bases; nucleotides outside the gene matches: 20. CDR3 length equals 16 residues. The germline V gene has CDR1 MRHNA and CDR2 SNTAGT. CDR3 residues: CASSREDRGREKVEFF. Written as DNA, the CDR3 is TGTGCCAGCAGCCGCGAGGACAGGGGGCGAGAGAAAGTAGAATTCTTC.

This sequence joins TRBV10-3 and TRBJ2-5; 12 bases line up with TRBD2. CDR1 and CDR2 (germline): ENHRY, SYGVKD. J lost 5 bases, V lost 6 bases, and 7 bases had no gene match. This CDR3 has 15 residues. CDR3 in amino acids: CAISRTSGEVETQYF. DNA of the CDR3: TGTGCCATCAGCAGGACTAGCGGGGAGGTGGAGACCCAGTACTTC.

The chain recombines TRBV7-2 with TRBJ2-2; D might be TRBD1 (5 bases). The CDR3 loop spans 14 amino acids. Per the germline V gene, CDR1 is SGHTA and CDR2 is FQGNSA. Trimming took off 5 bases at V and 4 bases at J, with 11 bases between the two ends. In DNA form, the CDR3 reads TGTGCCAGCAGCGTTGACAGAGCCACCGGGGAGCTGTTTTTT. This gives the protein CASSVDRATGELFF.

The V gene is TRBV14, the J gene TRBJ2-1; 9 bases are a match to TRBD2. V trimming: 4 bases; J trimming: 4 bases; junction bases outside the gene matches: 5. The CDR3 runs 15 residues. Looked up from germline, CDR1 is SGHDN and CDR2 is FVKESK. CDR3 loop: CASSRTSGLYNEQFF. CDR3 DNA: TGTGCCAGCAGCCGTACTAGCGGGCTTTACAATGAGCAGTTCTTC.

The gene calls are TRBV5-1 and TRBJ1-2; 10 bases are a match to TRBD1. CDR1 and CDR2 (germline): SGHRS, YFSETQ. CDR3 size: 16 residues. Trimming took 4 bases from V and 2 from J; bases not matched to a gene: 8. The CDR3, as DNA: TGCGCCAGCAGCGTACCGCCGGGACAGGGGAACTATGGCTACACCTTC. Translating gives CASSVPPGQGNYGYTF.

The J gene is TRBJ1-1, the V gene TRBV10-3, with 7 bases lining up with TRBD1. Germline CDR1 ENHRY, CDR2 SYGVKD. This CDR3 region has 13 residues. The V segment lost 10 bases and the J segment 6 bases; nucleotides outside the gene matches: 11. CDR3: CATSTGTRAEAFF. CDR3 DNA: TGTGCCACCTCGACAGGGACCAGGGCTGAAGCTTTCTTT.

The V and J genes are TRBV7-8 and TRBJ2-3, with 9 positions matching TRBD2. The CDR3 loop spans 18 amino acids. CDR1 and CDR2 (germline): SGHVS, FQNEAQ. The V gene end was trimmed by 1 base and the J gene end by 1 base; junction bases not matched to a gene: 9. In nucleotides, the CDR3 is TGTGCCAGCAGCTTAGTTCCCCCGGTAGCGGGGGGCACAGATACGCAGTATTTT. Translating it yields CASSLVPPVAGGTDTQYF.

The sample holds a few counts of this clone. The J gene is TRBJ1-5, the V gene TRBV4-3, with TRBD1 matching 7 bases. Germline V gives CDR1 LGHNA, CDR2 YSLEER. After removal of 0 bases from V and 7 bases from J, the junction contained 15 bases not matched to a gene. This CDR3 is built from 18 residues. Here the CDR3 DNA reads TGCGCCAGCAGCCAAGAACGCATGGCAGGGGGTGCCCCCCAGCCCCAGCATTTT. Translated, it gives CASSQERMAGGAPQPQHF.

This clone has only a few counts. The rearrangement joins TRBV5-4 to TRBJ2-2; a possible D gene is TRBD2 (5 bases). CDR1 is SGHNT and CDR2 is YYREEE in the germline V gene (reference sequence). The CDR3 loop spans 13 amino acids. V was clipped by 5 bases and J by 1 base, with 6 bases between them. In nucleotides, the CDR3 is TGTGCCAGCAGGGAGGAGAACACCGGGGAGCTGTTTTTT. Translating gives CASREENTGELFF.

The genes are TRBV11-2 and TRBJ2-5; tentatively, D is TRBD1 (6 bases). The length of the CDR3 is 18 residues. CDR1 and CDR2 from the germline V gene are SGHAT and FQNNGV. Trimming cost V 5 bases and J 0 bases, with 22 bases left between them. The CDR3 loop is CASSPRAGDIKYQETQYF. CDR3 DNA sequence: TGTGCCAGCAGCCCCCGGGCAGGGGACATAAAGTACCAAGAGACCCAGTACTTC.

The chain couples TRBV6-6 to TRBJ1-1, with 7 bases identical to TRBD1. The CDR3 consists of 11 residues. Germline lookup yields CDR1 MNHNY and CDR2 SVGAGI (reference sequence). Losses at the gene ends were 5 bases for V and 8 bases for J; bases not matched to a gene: 2. This chain's CDR3 is CASSTGVEAFF. The CDR3 DNA reads TGTGCCAGCAGTACAGGGGTAGAAGCTTTCTTT.

This chain links TRBV11-3 with TRBJ2-2; 8 positions agree with TRBD2. Germline V lookup: CDR1 SGHNT, CDR2 YENEEA. CDR3 length equals 15 residues. Trimming removed 2 bases from V and 7 bases from J; junction bases left unmatched: 6. Here the CDR3 reads CASSLFGLAGGELFF. The CDR3 DNA follows: TGTGCCAGCAGCTTATTTGGTCTAGCGGGCGGGGAGCTGTTTTTT. The full variable domain, its missing parts supplied by reference TRBV11-3 and TRBJ2-2, is EAGVVQSPRYKIIEKKQPVAFWCNPISGHNTLYWYLQNLGQGPELLIRYENEEAVDDSQLPKDRFSAERLKGVDSTLKIQPAELGDSAVYLCASSLFGLAGGELFFGEGSRLTVL.

The chain couples TRBV5-4 to TRBJ1-2, with a weak D call TRBD1 (6 bases). CDR1 is SGHNT and CDR2 is YYREEE in the germline V gene (reference sequence). There are 14 residues in the CDR3. V shed 4 bases and J shed 6 bases, with 16 bases lying between them. This CDR3 is CASSIPGHEDGYTF. CDR3 nucleotide sequence: TGTGCCAGCAGCATACCGGGACATGAGGATGGCTACACCTTC.

V and J are TRBV2 and TRBJ2-5; 7 nucleotides align to TRBD1. The CDR3 runs 14 residues. In germline, CDR1 is SNHLY, CDR2 FYNNEI. J was trimmed by 0 bases and V by 4 bases; bases with no gene match: 2. Written as DNA, the CDR3 is TGTGCCAGCAGTGCGGGACAGTACCAAGAGACCCAGTACTTC. This codes for CASSAGQYQETQYF. Full variable domain (outside the CDR3, taken from reference TRBV2 and TRBJ2-5): EPEVTQTPSHQVTQMGQEVILRCVPISNHLYFYWYRQILGQKVEFLVSFYNNEISEKSEIFDDQFSVERPDGSNFTLKIRSTKLEDSAMYFCASSAGQYQETQYFGPGTRLLVL.

The chain couples TRBV9 to TRBJ1-1; 8 bases are a match to TRBD1. With V trimmed by 4 bases and J by 4 bases, 6 bases remained unmatched. The germline CDR1 and CDR2 sequences are SGDLS and YYNGEE. The CDR3 is 14 residues long. As DNA, the CDR3 is TGTGCCAGCAGCCCAAGGACAGGGTTCACTGAAGCTTTCTTT. Translation gives CASSPRTGFTEAFF.